This T cell receptor beta chain was documented in a study of T cell changes during pregnancy in multiple sclerosis. Using immunoSEQ multiplex PCR, the repertoire was profiled, and TCRdb retains in-frame clones only, with some absent. The table lists tens of thousands of clones, about nine tenths of them singletons. Per the germline V gene, CDR1 is MNHEY and CDR2 is SMNVEV (reference sequence). This CDR3 is 13 amino acids long. Trimming left V 1 base short and J 4 bases short, with 5 bases between. The sequence derives from a female donor with multiple sclerosis, enrolled in a pregnancy study. V is TRBV27 and J is TRBJ1-5; no reliable D call. The sequencing used CD8+ T cells from peripheral blood mononuclear cells, collected in the second trimester of pregnancy. CDR3 sequence reads: CASSLFVNQPQHF. DNA of the CDR3: TGTGCCAGCAGTTTATTCGTTAATCAGCCCCAGCATTTT.